This T cell receptor (beta chain) appears in the sequencing data of a study of circulating CD8 cells and anti-PD-1 response in melanoma. About the research overall: Seven of 13 melanoma patients received first-line anti-PD-1 therapy.

Germline values: CDR1 LGHNA, CDR2 YNFKEQ. The length of the CDR3 is 16 residues. Trimming pared 0 bases from V and 0 bases from J, leaving 10 bases between. From live CD3+CD8+TCRalphabeta+ cells, four PD-1 and/or TIGIT subsets were sorted. Study observations and caveats: No tumor material was available, so peptide assays assessed reactivity. Subset repertoires were largely private at M1, with under 8% shared.

The QIAseq Immune Repertoire TCR panel built the libraries from approximately 16 ng of total RNA. Using its own MiXCR run on the reads, TCRdb lists one record per CDR3 protein. The sample has about 1,000 distinct CDR3 sequences; about 7.6% are singletons. This clonotype was counted between two and nine times. Its antigen is unknown. The sequenced sample was CD8+ T cells from PBMCs, obtained at baseline or after one month of anti-PD-1 therapy (not recorded which). The rearrangement uses TRBV4-2 and TRBJ2-3; D possibly matches TRBD1 or TRBD2 (5 bases each). The clonotype was recovered from a human donor with melanoma. This chain's CDR3 is CASSQDGASSTDTQYF. The DNA of the CDR3 is TGTGCCAGCAGCCAAGACGGGGCCTCTAGCACAGATACGCAGTATTTT.